What follows are 28 T cell receptor beta chains derived from one specimen sequenced in a study of neoadjuvant nivolumab and ipilimumab in lung cancer. Only in-frame clones appear in the TCRdb table, and some are missing; sequencing was by immunoSEQ multiplex PCR. The repertoire holds roughly 45,000 clones, with roughly 91% as singletons. The specimen was blood, collected before neoadjuvant nivolumab, alone or with ipilimumab. The receptors derive from an adult with non-small cell lung cancer. Some clones in this sample may be carry-over from other donors' samples.

The V and J genes are TRBV6-6 and TRBJ2-1; D is uncertain. CDR3 length equals 11 residues. Germline V gene lookup returns CDR1 MNHNY and CDR2 SVGAGI (reference sequence). Trimming removed 2 bases at V and 9 bases at J, with 5 bases between. The CDR3 bases are TGTGCCAGCAGTTACGTTGGTGAGCAGTTCTTC. It is translated as CASSYVGEQFF.

This clone was seen only a few times. The chain combines TRBV19 with TRBJ2-1; 7 positions agree with TRBD2. From germline, CDR1 is LNHDA and CDR2 SQIVND (reference sequence). The CDR3 extends over 12 amino acids. V was pared by 3 bases and J by 10 bases, with 3 bases of the junction left unmatched. The CDR3 protein is CASSIAGAEQFF. The CDR3 DNA is TGTGCCAGTAGTATCGCGGGAGCCGAGCAGTTCTTC. The full variable domain, its missing parts supplied by reference TRBV19 and TRBJ2-1, is DGGITQSPKYLFRKEGQNVTLSCEQNLNHDAMYWYRQDPGQGLRLIYYSQIVNDFQKGDIAEGYSVSREKKESFPLTVTSAQKNPTAFYLCASSIAGAEQFFGPGTRLTVL.

The CDR3 DNA is TGTGCCAGCAGCTTAGGACTAGCGGGGTCCTACGAGCAGTACTTC. This encodes CASSLGLAGSYEQYF. The genes are TRBV5-4 and TRBJ2-7; 12 bases are shared with TRBD2. CDR3 length equals 15 residues. V shed 2 bases, J shed 1 base, and the junction held 1 base outside the gene matches. CDR1 SGHNT and CDR2 YYREEE come from the germline V gene (reference sequence).

V and J are TRBV5-1 and TRBJ1-1, with TRBD1 matching 9 bases. The CDR3 totals 14 residues. The junction had 3 bases not matched to a gene; V was cut back by 4 bases and J by 2 bases. Germline V lookup: CDR1 SGHRS, CDR2 YFSETQ. The CDR3 here is CASSAQGANTEAFF. CDR3 bases: TGCGCCAGCAGCGCACAGGGGGCCAACACTGAAGCTTTCTTT.

The chain combines TRBV15 with TRBJ2-3; 7 nucleotides line up with TRBD2. The CDR3 sequence is 16 residues long. Germline V gene data show CDR1 as LNHNV and CDR2 as YYDKDF (reference sequence). V gave up 0 bases and J gave up 6 bases; unmatched junction bases: 9. CDR3 in amino acids: CATSRDSRAGVDTQYF. The CDR3 nucleotides are TGTGCCACCAGCAGAGATAGCAGGGCGGGAGTGGATACGCAGTATTTT.

This sequence joins TRBV6-1 and TRBJ2-7; TRBD2 is a possible D gene (6 bases). The V end lost 0 bases, the J end lost 5 bases, and 11 bases lay between the germline ends. The germline V gene encodes CDR1 MNHNS and CDR2 SASEGT. The CDR3 has 14 residues. This chain's CDR3 is CASSEASGVHEQYF. The CDR3 DNA is TGTGCCAGCAGTGAAGCGTCGGGGGTCCACGAGCAGTACTTC.

The rearrangement uses TRBV4-1 and TRBJ1-1; D possibly corresponds to TRBD1 (6 bases). The CDR3 runs to 15 residues. CDR1 is MGHRA, CDR2 YSYEKL, per germline. V gave up 1 base and J gave up 1 base, with 10 bases separating them. The DNA of the CDR3 is TGCGCCAGCAGCCAAGTGACGACAGGGAACACTGAAGCTTTCTTT. Protein: CASSQVTTGNTEAFF.

V usage is TRBV2 and J usage is TRBJ1-5; 7 bases map to TRBD1. Per germline, CDR1 SNHLY and CDR2 FYNNEI. The CDR3 contains 16 residues. Germline trimming cut 4 bases from V and 6 bases from J; bases unmatched to any gene: 12. The CDR3 sequence: CASSVNGQGGFQPQHF. The CDR3 DNA is TGTGCCAGCAGTGTAAATGGTCAGGGGGGTTTTCAGCCCCAGCATTTT.

V and J are TRBV7-9 and TRBJ1-3; D is undetermined. The CDR3 loop spans 15 amino acids. Germline V gives CDR1 SEHNR, CDR2 FQNEAQ (reference sequence). Trimming took off 2 bases at V and 0 bases at J, with 8 bases between the two ends. CDR3 residues: CASSLIWGSGNTIYF. CDR3 nucleotides: TGTGCCAGCAGCTTAATCTGGGGCTCTGGAAACACCATATATTTT.

The DNA of the CDR3 is TGCGCCAGCAGCTTGCGTGGCAGGGGAAGAACTAATGAAAAACTGTTTTTT. Amino acids: CASSLRGRGRTNEKLFF. This sequence joins TRBV5-1 and TRBJ1-4, with D perhaps TRBD1 (6 bases). This CDR3 has 17 amino acids. The germline gives CDR1 SGHRS, CDR2 YFSETQ. With 1 base removed from V and 1 base from J, the gap between germline ends came to 14 bases.

In this sample, this clone turned up once. The rearrangement links TRBV7-2 to TRBJ1-5; the D is unclear. Germline V gene sequence: CDR1 SGHTA, CDR2 FQGNSA. The CDR3 has 15 residues. Trimming pared 3 bases from V and 0 bases from J, leaving 9 bases between. Here the CDR3 reads CASSFMHNSNQPQHF. DNA of the CDR3: TGTGCCAGCAGCTTTATGCACAATAGCAATCAGCCCCAGCATTTT.

The rearrangement uses TRBV30 and TRBJ2-5, with 8 bases fitting TRBD2. Germline V gene lookup returns CDR1 GTSNPN and CDR2 SVGIG (reference sequence). Trimming took 4 bases from V and 8 from J; bases not matched to a gene: 6. This CDR3 is 12 amino acids long. The CDR3 spells CAWITSGGTQYF. For the CDR3, the DNA is TGTGCCTGGATCACTAGCGGCGGCACCCAGTACTTC.

V usage is TRBV6-6 and J usage is TRBJ1-1, with D possibly TRBD1 on 5 matching bases. The V end was cut by 6 bases, the J end by 4 bases, with 18 bases between. The CDR3 sequence is 15 residues long. From germline, CDR1 is MNHNY and CDR2 SVGAGI (reference sequence). The DNA for the CDR3 is TGTGCCAGCAGGGCCGACGAGGGGCTGCTCACTGAAGCTTTCTTT. Translated: CASRADEGLLTEAFF.

This chain links TRBV7-9 with TRBJ1-1; 7 bases match TRBD1. The ends lost 7 bases at V and 3 bases at J; junction bases unmatched: 8. The CDR3 contains 14 residues. Germline CDR1 and CDR2: SEHNR and FQNEAQ (reference sequence). CDR3 nucleotide sequence: TGTGCCAGCATCCTAAGCAGGGGGGACACTGAAGCTTTCTTT. Translating it yields CASILSRGDTEAFF.

The V call is TRBV7-9, the J call TRBJ2-1; 9 positions agree with TRBD1. The CDR3 sequence is 12 residues long. V lost 2 bases and J lost 14; bases outside the gene matches: 4. CDR1 and CDR2 from the germline V gene are SEHNR and FQNEAQ (reference sequence). CDR3 region: CASSLTGTGKFF. In nucleotides, the CDR3 is TGTGCCAGCAGCTTAACCGGGACAGGGAAGTTCTTC. The full variable domain, with the rest looked up from reference TRBV7-9 and TRBJ2-1, is DTGVSQNPRHKITKRGQNVTFRCDPISEHNRLYWYRQTLGQGPEFLTYFQNEAQLEKSRLLSDRFSAERPKGSFSTLEIQRTEQGDSAMYLCASSLTGTGKFFGPGTRLTVL.

The CDR3 region is CASSFGLAGETQYF. The CDR3 region has the DNA TGTGCCAGCAGCTTTGGACTAGCGGGTGAGACCCAGTACTTC. The genes are TRBV7-2 and TRBJ2-5; 11 nucleotides align to TRBD2. This CDR3 is built from 14 residues. Germline loops: CDR1 SGHTA, CDR2 FQGNSA. V shed 3 bases, J shed 5 bases, and the junction held 2 bases outside the gene matches.

This chain connects TRBV2 to TRBJ1-1; 7 bases agree with TRBD1. This CDR3 contains 15 residues. Trimming at V came to 6 bases and at J to 5 bases, leaving 12 bases not matched to a gene. Germline CDR1 is SNHLY and CDR2 is FYNNEI. This CDR3 reads CASSTTGFSGTEAFF. CDR3 coding DNA: TGTGCCAGCAGCACGACAGGGTTTTCTGGTACTGAAGCTTTCTTT.

This rearrangement joins TRBV11-2 to TRBJ2-6, with 7 bases identical to TRBD1. V was pared by 5 bases and J by 0 bases, with 13 bases of the junction left unmatched. Germline V lookup: CDR1 SGHAT, CDR2 FQNNGV. The CDR3 loop spans 19 amino acids. This CDR3 is CASSTYTGVTPSGANVLTF. CDR3 bases: TGTGCCAGCAGCACTTACACAGGGGTCACCCCCTCTGGGGCCAACGTCCTGACTTTC.

The genes are TRBV14 and TRBJ2-2, with D maybe TRBD1 (5 bases). The CDR3 loop spans 13 amino acids. Trimming took off 4 bases at V and 7 bases at J, with 10 bases between the two ends. From germline, CDR1 is SGHDN and CDR2 FVKESK. Here the CDR3 DNA reads TGTGCCAGCAGCCGGGGCGCCGGCGGGGAGCTGTTTTTT. This encodes CASSRGAGGELFF.

The V and J genes are TRBV19 and TRBJ2-5; unclear D gene. This CDR3 is built from 14 residues. Germline V lookup: CDR1 LNHDA, CDR2 SQIVND (reference sequence). V was cut by 4 bases and J by 2 bases, with 11 bases left in between. CDR3 in DNA: TGTGCCAGTAGTAGCCAAGCGCCACAAGAGACCCAGTACTTC. Translated: CASSSQAPQETQYF.

V and J are TRBV18 and TRBJ2-5, with D tentatively TRBD1 or TRBD2 (5 bases each). Germline CDR1 is KGHSH and CDR2 is LQKENI. Trimming pared 4 bases from V and 4 bases from J, leaving 16 bases between. CDR3 length: 15 residues. The CDR3 protein is CASSLRDPRGETQYF. The DNA for the CDR3 is TGTGCCAGCTCACTCCGGGACCCAAGAGGAGAGACCCAGTACTTC. The full variable domain, in which reference TRBV18 and TRBJ2-5 provide the parts outside the CDR3, is NAGVMQNPRHLVRRRGQEARLRCSPMKGHSHVYWYRQLPEEGLKFMVYLQKENIIDESGMPKERFSAEFPKEGPSILRIQQVVRGDSAAYFCASSLRDPRGETQYFGPGTRLLVL.

The chain links TRBV2 to TRBJ2-1, with 11 bases lining up with TRBD1. Germline V gene lookup returns CDR1 SNHLY and CDR2 FYNNEI. With 1 base clipped from V and 9 bases from J, the junction kept 2 bases outside the gene matches. The CDR3 extends over 14 amino acids. The CDR3 DNA reads as TGTGCCAGCAGTGAAGAGGGGACAGGGGGTGAGCAGTTCTTC. It codes for CASSEEGTGGEQFF.

The chain carries TRBV6-5 and TRBJ2-3; D possibly corresponds to TRBD1 (6 bases). Trimming left V 6 bases short and J 7 bases short, with 11 bases between. Germline CDR1 MNHEY, CDR2 SVGAGI. The CDR3 totals 12 residues. The CDR3 DNA is TGTGCCAGCAGACAGGGTGCGAATACGCAGTATTTT. Its translation is CASRQGANTQYF.

The gene calls are TRBV7-2 and TRBJ1-2; TRBD1 aligns across 10 bases. There are 14 residues in the CDR3. V shed 2 bases, J shed 7 bases, and the junction held 4 bases outside the gene matches. Germline CDR1 is SGHTA and CDR2 is FQGNSA. The CDR3 protein is CASSLWTGGGGYTF. The CDR3 nucleotides read TGTGCCAGCAGCTTATGGACAGGGGGAGGTGGCTACACCTTC.

The rearrangement uses TRBV18 and TRBJ2-5, with D unresolved. The germline gives CDR1 KGHSH, CDR2 LQKENI. Trimming stripped 0 bases from V and 0 bases from J, with 5 bases between. The CDR3 totals 14 residues. This chain's CDR3 is CASSPPTHQETQYF. For the CDR3, the DNA is TGTGCCAGCTCACCACCGACGCACCAAGAGACCCAGTACTTC.

CDR3 sequence: CASSEGLGGGYGYTF. DNA for the CDR3: TGTGCCAGCAGTGAAGGACTAGGAGGGGGTTATGGCTACACCTTC. J is TRBJ1-2 and V is TRBV6-1; D might be TRBD1 (6 bases). The germline V and J ends were trimmed by 1 base and 5 bases, with 14 bases remaining between them. The CDR3 consists of 15 residues. Germline loops: CDR1 MNHNS, CDR2 SASEGT.

The V call is TRBV19, the J call TRBJ1-3, with D possibly TRBD1 on 5 matching bases. The length of the CDR3 is 14 residues. Germline lookup yields CDR1 LNHDA and CDR2 SQIVND (reference sequence). Between the trimmed V and J ends, which lost 5 bases and 0 bases, there was a span of 8 bases. The DNA for the CDR3 is TGTGCCAGTAGTCCAGGGATCTCTGGAAACACCATATATTTT. Encoded protein: CASSPGISGNTIYF.

This clone was counted once. V gene TRBV7-9 combines with J gene TRBJ2-5; no clear D gene. The CDR3 has 13 residues. V was clipped by 3 bases and J by 5 bases, with 10 bases between them. From germline, CDR1 is SEHNR and CDR2 FQNEAQ (reference sequence). This CDR3 is CASSFGAGETQYF. The DNA of the CDR3 is TGTGCCAGCAGCTTCGGAGCCGGGGAGACCCAGTACTTC.